A selection of T cell receptor beta chains follows, all from one sample in a study of CD8+CD57+ T cells in acquired aplastic anemia. One entry per CDR3 protein, called by TCRdb with MiXCR from the reads. The profile shows roughly 81,000 distinct CDR3 sequences, under 50% of them singletons. The sequencing input was sorted CD4+, CD8+, or CD8+CD57+ T cells (not recorded which) from PBMCs. The receptors come from a human donor in good health, serving as a control. CDR3s include the opening cysteine and the closing phenylalanine or tryptophan. A D gene is named only where the DNA matches it firmly. Expanded clones get a size class; other rows say once, few or many, or leave the size out.

J gene,V gene,clone size,D gene,CDR3 DNA,CDR3 protein
TRBJ1-1,TRBV29-1,.,.,TGCAGCGTTGAATATTTGAACACTGAAGCTTTCTTT,CSVEYLNTEAFF
TRBJ1-5,TRBV12-5,few,.,TGTGCTAGTGGTTTGGCAATCGGGGTCAATCAGCCCCAGCATTTT,CASGLAIGVNQPQHF
TRBJ1-2,TRBV29-1,.,.,TGCAGCGTTGGGTGGAGGAACTATGGCTACACCTTC,CSVGWRNYGYTF
TRBJ2-7,TRBV9,many,TRBD1,TGTGCCAGCAGCGACCGGGACAGGGAGCCATACGAGCAGTACTTC,CASSDRDREPYEQYF
TRBJ2-7,TRBV9,.,.,TGTGCCAGCAGCGTAGGACAGGAGCCCTACGAGCAGTACTTC,CASSVGQEPYEQYF
TRBJ2-5,TRBV4-1,many,TRBD2,TGCGCCAGCACCGAAAGGGAGGGAGCGCCAGAGACCCAGTACTTC,CASTEREGAPETQYF
TRBJ1-1,TRBV10-3,.,.,TGTGCCACCAAGGACAGCACTGAAGCTTTCTTT,CATKDSTEAFF
TRBJ2-6,TRBV29-1,.,.,TGCAGCGTCATACAGGGCAACGGGGCCAACGTCCTGACTTTC,CSVIQGNGANVLTF
TRBJ1-2,TRBV7-2,few,.,TGTGCCAGCAGCTTAGAGGTGGGTGGCTACACCTTC,CASSLEVGGYTF
TRBJ1-2,TRBV20-1,.,.,TGCAGTGCTGACCTGGGTGGCTACACCTTC,CSADLGGYTF
TRBJ2-6,TRBV15,once,.,TGTGCCACCAGCGGGGGGAACTCTGGGGCCAACGTCCTGACTTTC,CATSGGNSGANVLTF
TRBJ1-4,TRBV19,.,TRBD1,TGTGCCAGTAGTACCGGGACAGAGGGATTCGATGAAAAACTGTTTTTT,CASSTGTEGFDEKLFF
TRBJ2-7,TRBV30,few,.,TGTGCCTGGAGTGTGACCGCTTCCTACGAGCAGTACTTC,CAWSVTASYEQYF
TRBJ1-1,TRBV12-3/TRBV12-4,.,TRBD1,TGTGCCAGCAGTTTCCCCGCAGGGGGCAACACTGAAGCTTTCTTT,CASSFPAGGNTEAFF
TRBJ1-1,TRBV28,.,.,TGTGCCAGCAGTCCACGCTCCGACAGTCCTCGGGTCCTTATGAACACTGAAGCTTTCTTT,CASSPRSDSPRVLMNTEAFF
TRBJ2-6,TRBV19,.,.,TGTGCCAGCAGCTACTTCTCTGGGGCCAACGTCCTGACTTTC,CASSYFSGANVLTF
TRBJ1-3,TRBV11-1,many,TRBD1,TGTGCCAGCACTTTCACGACAGGGGACTCTGGAAACACCATATATTTT,CASTFTTGDSGNTIYF
TRBJ2-1,TRBV20-1,many,TRBD2,TGCAGTGCGTTGAGGCAATTAGCGGGAGTTCTAAGCCATGAGCAGTTCTTC,CSALRQLAGVLSHEQFF
TRBJ2-3,TRBV5-1,.,.,TGCGCCAGCAGATTCACCCCCCGTGGCGATACGCAGTATTTT,CASRFTPRGDTQYF
TRBJ1-1,TRBV7-8,.,.,TGTGCCAGCAGCCCTGCCGGCGGGGGGACTGAAGCTTTCTTT,CASSPAGGGTEAFF
TRBJ2-5,TRBV10-3,once,.,TGTGCCAGTAGTTACCCCTTGGGAACCCAGTACTTC,CASSYPLGTQYF
TRBJ2-5,TRBV27,.,TRBD2,TGTGCCAGCAGTGCTTATAGCGGGGTTCGTGAGACCCAGTACTTC,CASSAYSGVRETQYF